Sequencing of this TCR beta chain was carried out in a study of cytomegalovirus exposure and HLA in healthy donors. CDR1 SGHRS and CDR2 YFSETQ come from the germline V gene. This CDR3 comprises 15 residues. Trimming took off 3 bases at V and 1 base at J, with 8 bases between the two ends. As for this clone: Its cognate antigen is unknown.

Participants comprised healthy donors of bone marrow. When sampled, the donors appeared nominally healthy, though they likely had unrecorded immune exposures. The study ran its PCR with 60 Vbeta and 13 Jbeta primers. Clones were read by immunoSEQ multiplex PCR, and TCRdb kept only the in-frame ones, dropping some. The sample spans about 140,000 clones; the ten largest clones claim 0.96%. Study-level points and caveats: Reportedly, HLA-A and HLA-B alleles of most subjects were accurately predicted from TCR beta. CMV serostatus alone was available as immune exposure information.

This rearrangement joins TRBV5-1 to TRBJ2-6; perhaps TRBD1 as D (6 bases). The TCR comes from a male donor in good health and CMV-seronegative. The sequencing sample was made of PBMCs. The CDR3 loop reads CASSSTGSGANVLTF. The CDR3 nucleotides are TGCGCCAGCAGCTCAACAGGGTCTGGGGCCAACGTCCTGACTTTC.